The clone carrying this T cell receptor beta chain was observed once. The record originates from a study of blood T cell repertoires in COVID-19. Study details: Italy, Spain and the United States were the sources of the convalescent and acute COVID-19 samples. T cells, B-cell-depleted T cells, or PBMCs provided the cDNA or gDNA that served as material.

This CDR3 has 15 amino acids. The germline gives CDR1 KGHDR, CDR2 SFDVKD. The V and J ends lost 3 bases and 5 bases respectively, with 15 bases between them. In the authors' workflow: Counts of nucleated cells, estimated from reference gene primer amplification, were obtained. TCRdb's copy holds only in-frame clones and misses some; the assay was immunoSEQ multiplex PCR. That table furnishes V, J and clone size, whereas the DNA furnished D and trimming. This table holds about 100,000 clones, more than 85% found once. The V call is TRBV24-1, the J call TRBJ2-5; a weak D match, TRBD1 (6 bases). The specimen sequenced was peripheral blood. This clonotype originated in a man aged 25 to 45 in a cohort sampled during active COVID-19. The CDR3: CATSDARGPGETQYF. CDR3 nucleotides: TGTGCCACCAGTGATGCCAGGGGACCGGGCGAGACCCAGTACTTC.